A single sample gave rise to the 18 T cell receptor beta chains below, sequenced in a study of metastatic and nonmetastatic thyroid tumors. MiXCR was used by TCRdb to re-call the PCR reads. The data show approximately 6,400 clones, about a sixth seen once. All patients were untreated before thyroid surgery. The material sequenced was tumor tissue. These receptors came from a male donor with papillary thyroid cancer or a benign thyroid nodule (not recorded which). Some clones in this sample may be carry-over from other donors' samples.

The sample holds many counts of this clone. The J gene is TRBJ1-1, the V gene TRBV12-3 or TRBV12-4, with 10 nucleotides matching TRBD1. CDR3 size: 15 residues. Unmatched junction bases numbered 6, after V lost 5 bases and J lost 3 bases. The CDR3 spells CASSQTGGLDTEAFF. As DNA, the CDR3 is TGTGCCAGCAGTCAGACAGGGGGCTTGGACACTGAAGCTTTCTTT.

This clone was seen only a few times. The chain links TRBV4-1 to TRBJ1-2; D is unresolved. Germline V gene lookup returns CDR1 MGHRA and CDR2 YSYEKL. V lost 0 bases and J 4 bases, leaving 12 bases between the germline ends. The CDR3 sequence is 15 residues long. As DNA, the CDR3 is TGCGCCAGCAGCCAAGAAGTAGCATACAGCTATGGCTACACCTTC. It is translated as CASSQEVAYSYGYTF.

The table lists this clone with many counts. The chain has TRBV5-1 and TRBJ2-1; D gene ambiguous. V gave up 0 bases and J gave up 8 bases, with 3 bases separating them. Germline-derived CDR1 and CDR2 are SGHRS and YFSETQ. The CDR3 covers 11 residues. CDR3 DNA: TGCGCCAGCAGCTTGGCAGATGAGCAGTTCTTC. The encoded protein is CASSLADEQFF.

This clone was recorded many times. This chain joins TRBV30 and TRBJ2-5; D might be TRBD1 or TRBD2, each matching 5 bases. This CDR3 has 15 amino acids. The ends were cut back, 4 bases at V and 1 base at J, with 16 bases in the middle. Germline V gene lookup returns CDR1 GTSNPN and CDR2 SVGIG (reference sequence). The DNA of the CDR3 is TGTGCCTGGAACCAGGGACGAATGATCCAAGAGACCCAGTACTTC. This codes for CAWNQGRMIQETQYF.

This clone is classed as medium-sized. This rearrangement joins TRBV24-1 to TRBJ2-7; the D is unclear. The germline V gene has CDR1 KGHDR and CDR2 SFDVKD. The ends were cut back, 3 bases at V and 3 bases at J, with 2 bases in the middle. The CDR3 totals 11 residues. As DNA, the CDR3 is TGTGCCACCAGTGATGGCTACGAGCAGTACTTC. Protein: CATSDGYEQYF.

This clone was counted a few times. V gene TRBV9 combines with J gene TRBJ1-1; 12 bases align to TRBD1. J was trimmed by 3 bases and V by 0 bases; bases with no gene match: 21. This CDR3 is 22 amino acids long. Germline lookup yields CDR1 SGDLS and CDR2 YYNGEE. CDR3 coding DNA: TGTGCCAGCAGCGTAGCAGGGACAGGGGGCCGTAGGGGATATGAGTCGGACACTGAAGCTTTCTTT. Its protein product is CASSVAGTGGRRGYESDTEAFF.

There are many counts of this clone. The gene calls are TRBV19 and TRBJ2-5, with 8 bases identical to TRBD1. J was trimmed by 1 base and V by 9 bases; bases with no gene match: 10. Germline CDR1 is LNHDA and CDR2 is SQIVND (reference sequence). This CDR3 is 15 amino acids long. The CDR3 DNA reads as TGTGCCAGCCAAAGGACAGGGTCTGTCCAAGAGACCCAGTACTTC. Protein product: CASQRTGSVQETQYF.

The genes are TRBV6-1 and TRBJ2-1; TRBD2 agrees at 10 bases. Germline-derived CDR1 and CDR2 are MNHNS and SASEGT. The CDR3 is made up of 14 amino acids. V trimming: 6 bases; J trimming: 2 bases; junction bases outside the gene matches: 1. The CDR3 region is CASRAGGPYNEQFF. The CDR3 DNA reads TGTGCCAGCAGAGCGGGAGGGCCCTACAATGAGCAGTTCTTC.

This clone is large. V and J are TRBV7-9 and TRBJ1-2, with unresolved D. The V and J ends lost 5 bases and 10 bases respectively, with 17 bases between them. The CDR3 length is 13 residues. CDR1 SEHNR and CDR2 FQNEAQ come from the germline V gene (reference sequence). Written as DNA, the CDR3 is TGTGCCAGCAGCCCTCCCCTTCTGGATCCCTACACCTTC. Translation gives CASSPPLLDPYTF.

This clone was seen many times. V gene TRBV3-1 combines with J gene TRBJ2-7; no firm D call. Trimming took 0 bases from V and 3 from J, leaving 15 bases between them. Per germline, CDR1 LGHDT and CDR2 YNNKEL (reference sequence). The CDR3 spans 16 residues. The CDR3 is CASSQEPKLVIYEQYF. The CDR3 DNA is TGTGCCAGCAGCCAAGAGCCAAAATTAGTCATCTACGAGCAGTACTTC.

This clone was seen more than once but under ten times. This rearrangement joins TRBV6-1 to TRBJ2-2; D remains unclear. Trimming cost V 2 bases and J 0 bases, with 7 bases left between them. This CDR3 is built from 15 residues. Germline V gene lookup returns CDR1 MNHNS and CDR2 SASEGT. The CDR3 reads CASSERLANTGELFF. The CDR3 nucleotides read TGTGCCAGCAGTGAACGGCTAGCGAACACCGGGGAGCTGTTTTTT.

This clone was picked up many times. V usage is TRBV29-1 and J usage is TRBJ2-3, with D tentatively TRBD1 (6 bases). Germline V gene lookup returns CDR1 SQVTM and CDR2 ANQGSEA. This CDR3 is 14 amino acids long. Trimming cost V 6 bases and J 3 bases, with 16 bases left between them. The CDR3 DNA follows: TGCAGCGTCGGTACCGGGACAACGACAGATACGCAGTATTTT. This encodes CSVGTGTTTDTQYF.

This clone was recorded a few times. This sequence joins TRBV27 and TRBJ2-7; 16 bases agree with TRBD2. V lost 6 bases to trimming and J lost 2 bases; unmatched junction nucleotides: 4. Germline V gives CDR1 MNHEY, CDR2 SMNVEV (reference sequence). This CDR3 comprises 16 residues. In DNA, the CDR3 is TGTGCCAGCAGCACGGGGACTAGCGGGAGGGCCTACGAGCAGTACTTC. Translated, it gives CASSTGTSGRAYEQYF.

By sample share, this clone is medium-sized. J is TRBJ2-1 and V is TRBV24-1; TRBD1 matches at 11 bases. The germline gives CDR1 KGHDR, CDR2 SFDVKD. V lost 4 bases to trimming and J lost 8 bases; unmatched junction nucleotides: 9. The CDR3 has 16 residues. CDR3 nucleotide sequence: TGTGCCACCAGTGAGGCCGGGACAGGGGGGGAGGATGAGCAGTTCTTC. Its translation is CATSEAGTGGEDEQFF.

This clone was observed at least ten times. The genes are TRBV18 and TRBJ1-1; no definite D call. The germline CDR1 and CDR2 sequences are KGHSH and LQKENI. Trimming stripped 3 bases from V and 4 bases from J, with 15 bases between. The CDR3 extends over 15 amino acids. This CDR3 reads CASSPGEVVVTEAFF. CDR3 DNA sequence: TGTGCCAGCTCACCCGGGGAAGTGGTGGTCACTGAAGCTTTCTTT. Looking up the rest from reference TRBV18 and TRBJ1-1 gives the full variable domain: NAGVMQNPRHLVRRRGQEARLRCSPMKGHSHVYWYRQLPEEGLKFMVYLQKENIIDESGMPKERFSAEFPKEGPSILRIQQVVRGDSAAYFCASSPGEVVVTEAFFGQGTRLTVV.

The chain is built from TRBV6-5 and TRBJ1-1, with 7 bases lining up with TRBD1. CDR3 size: 12 residues. CDR1 and CDR2 from the germline V gene are MNHEY and SVGAGI. Germline trimming cut 0 bases from V and 8 bases from J; bases unmatched to any gene: 0. The CDR3 sequence: CASSYSTGEAFF. CDR3 coding DNA: TGTGCCAGCAGTTACTCGACAGGGGAAGCTTTCTTT.

Sample share makes this clone medium-sized (0.01 to 0.1%). This chain uses TRBV27 with TRBJ2-3; D perhaps matches TRBD1 (7 bases). This CDR3 contains 15 residues. The V gene lost 3 bases and the J gene lost 0 bases, with 10 bases spanning the gap. CDR1 and CDR2 from the germline V gene are MNHEY and SMNVEV (reference sequence). The DNA for the CDR3 is TGTGCCAGCAGTTTGCGGGGACAGAGCACAGATACGCAGTATTTT. Amino acid sequence: CASSLRGQSTDTQYF.

This clone was seen more than once but under ten times. Other DNA sequences in this sample translate to the same CDR3. This chain joins TRBV5-8 and TRBJ2-7; D not certain. Per the germline V gene, CDR1 is SGHTS and CDR2 is YDEGEE. The CDR3 is made up of 14 amino acids. The V and J ends lost 2 bases and 2 bases respectively, with 11 bases between them. CDR3 DNA: TGTGCCAGCAGCTTCGGTGACGGTACCTACGAGCAGTACTTC. Amino acids: CASSFGDGTYEQYF.